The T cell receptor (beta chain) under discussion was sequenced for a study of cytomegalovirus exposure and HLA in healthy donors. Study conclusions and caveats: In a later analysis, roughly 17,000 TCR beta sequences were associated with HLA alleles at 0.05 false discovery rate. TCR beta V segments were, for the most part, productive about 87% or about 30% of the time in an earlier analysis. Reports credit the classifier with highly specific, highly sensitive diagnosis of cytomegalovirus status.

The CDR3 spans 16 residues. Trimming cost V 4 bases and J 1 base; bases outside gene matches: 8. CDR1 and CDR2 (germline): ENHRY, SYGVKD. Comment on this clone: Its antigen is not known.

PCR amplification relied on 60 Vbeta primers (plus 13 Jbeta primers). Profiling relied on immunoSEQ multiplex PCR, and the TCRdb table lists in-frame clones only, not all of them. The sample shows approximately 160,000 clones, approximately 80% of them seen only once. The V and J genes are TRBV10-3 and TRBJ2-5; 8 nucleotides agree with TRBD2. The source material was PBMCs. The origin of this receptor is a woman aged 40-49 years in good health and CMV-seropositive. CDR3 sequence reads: CAISGQRGRRQETQYF. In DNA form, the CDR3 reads TGTGCCATCAGTGGCCAGCGGGGGAGGCGCCAAGAGACCCAGTACTTC.